One and the same sample provided the 13 T cell receptor beta chains below, sequenced in a study of T-cell reconstitution after alpha-beta-depleted transplantation in children. Preparation of the TCRbeta library involved a method that used unique molecular identifiers. TCRdb re-called the PCR reads with MiXCR, one entry per CDR3 protein. The table records hundreds of thousands of distinct CDR3 sequences, around 13% of them present only once. The starting material was PBMCs, obtained before TCRalphabeta/CD19-depleted stem cell transplant. These TCRs come from a girl under 10 years old with congenital amegakaryocytic thrombocytopenia, due to receive a stem cell transplant.

The CDR3 sequence is CASNLRGDTQYF. As DNA, the CDR3 is TGTGCCAGCAACCTACGGGGAGATACGCAGTATTTT. The V gene is TRBV12-3 or TRBV12-4, the J gene TRBJ2-3; tentative D call: TRBD2 (5 bases). There are 12 residues in the CDR3. The V end was cut by 7 bases, the J end by 5 bases, with 10 bases between.

This clonotype was seen repeatedly, ten times or more. This rearrangement joins TRBV6-2 or TRBV6-3 to TRBJ2-2; D gene uncertain. Per germline, CDR1 MNHEY and CDR2 SVGEGT. The CDR3 spans 13 residues. Trimming stripped 5 bases from V and 4 bases from J, with 8 bases between. Written as DNA, the CDR3 is TGTGCCAGCAGTCCCGAATCCACCGGGGAGCTGTTTTTT. Its translation is CASSPESTGELFF.

V gene TRBV12-3 or TRBV12-4 combines with J gene TRBJ2-1, with 8 bases matching TRBD2. This CDR3 has 15 amino acids. Unmatched junction bases numbered 6, after V lost 3 bases and J lost 5 bases. CDR3 nucleotides: TGTGCCAGCAGTTTTAGGGCTAGCGGGCACAATGAGCAGTTCTTC. It is translated as CASSFRASGHNEQFF.

The chain recombines TRBV7-6 with TRBJ2-1; D is undetermined. Trimming took off 1 base at V and 0 bases at J, with 7 bases between the two ends. CDR1 and CDR2 from the germline V gene are SGHVS and FNYEAQ. This CDR3 spans 15 amino acids. CDR3 coding DNA: TGTGCCAGCAGCTTAGGTGAATTCTCCTACAATGAGCAGTTCTTC. Translating gives CASSLGEFSYNEQFF.

V usage is TRBV20-1 and J usage is TRBJ1-5, with 7 nucleotides matching TRBD1. This CDR3 is 13 amino acids long. Germline lookup yields CDR1 DFQATT and CDR2 SNEGSKA (reference sequence). Unmatched junction bases numbered 5, after V lost 0 bases and J lost 9 bases. The CDR3 protein is CSAREGGRGPQHF. In DNA form, the CDR3 reads TGCAGTGCTAGAGAAGGGGGCCGGGGGCCCCAGCATTTT.

This clonotype was seen only a few times. The J gene is TRBJ2-5, the V gene TRBV7-8; the D is unclear. Looked up from germline, CDR1 is SGHVS and CDR2 is FQNEAQ. The CDR3 contains 14 residues. Trimming pared 4 bases from V and 3 bases from J, leaving 12 bases between. For the CDR3, the DNA is TGTGCCAGCAGCTATAGACGGCAGAAAGAGACCCAGTACTTC. Amino acid sequence: CASSYRRQKETQYF.

This clonotype has at least ten counts. This chain joins TRBV7-9 and TRBJ2-1; 13 nucleotides agree with TRBD2. Germline CDR1 reads SEHNR; CDR2 reads FQNEAQ (reference sequence). There are 18 residues in the CDR3. V trimming: 3 bases; J trimming: 9 bases; junction bases outside the gene matches: 14. CDR3 in DNA: TGTGCCAGCAGCTTCCGAGGTGGGAGGACTAGCGGGAGAAGTGAGCAGTTCTTC. It yields the protein CASSFRGGRTSGRSEQFF.

This clonotype turned up a few times. The chain couples TRBV20-1 to TRBJ2-5; 8 nucleotides match TRBD1. Trimming at V came to 5 bases and at J to 3 bases, leaving 29 bases not matched to a gene. The CDR3 is 21 amino acids. CDR1 is DFQATT, CDR2 SNEGSKA, per germline (reference sequence). CDR3 sequence reads: CSAEQKGQGREALLIKETQYF. In DNA, the CDR3 is TGCAGTGCTGAACAAAAAGGACAGGGACGGGAAGCCCTGCTTATCAAAGAGACCCAGTACTTC.

This clonotype was counted ten times or more. The DNA for the CDR3 is TGTGCCAGCAGCCATAAACTAGCGGGAGGGCCTGGCACAGATACGCAGTATTTT. This gives the protein CASSHKLAGGPGTDTQYF. The chain links TRBV12-3 or TRBV12-4 to TRBJ2-3, with 13 positions matching TRBD2. The V and J ends lost 6 bases and 1 base, in that order; junction bases with no gene match: 10. The CDR3 covers 18 residues.

The V gene is TRBV18, the J gene TRBJ1-2, with D possibly matching TRBD1 (6 bases). V was trimmed by 3 bases and J by 6 bases, leaving 11 bases between them. Germline-derived CDR1 and CDR2 are KGHSH and LQKENI. This CDR3 is built from 13 residues. The CDR3 loop is CASSPTGNDGYTF. CDR3 nucleotides: TGTGCCAGCTCACCTACAGGGAATGATGGCTACACCTTC.

V and J are TRBV20-1 and TRBJ2-1, with 11 bases fitting TRBD2. This CDR3 region has 15 residues. Per the germline V gene, CDR1 is DFQATT and CDR2 is SNEGSKA (reference sequence). Trimming took 7 bases from V and 0 from J; bases not matched to a gene: 5. CDR3 sequence: CSVLAGGSSYNEQFF. The CDR3 DNA follows: TGCAGTGTTCTAGCGGGAGGTTCCTCCTACAATGAGCAGTTCTTC.

The rearrangement uses TRBV12-3 or TRBV12-4 and TRBJ2-5, with D possibly being TRBD1 (5 bases). The CDR3 is 13 amino acids. Trimming stripped 9 bases from V and 5 bases from J, with 16 bases between. The CDR3, as DNA: TGTGCCAGTGCGCAGGGTTTCGAGGAGACCCAGTACTTC. It codes for CASAQGFEETQYF.

This clonotype was detected ten times or more. The chain recombines TRBV29-1 with TRBJ1-4; tentative D call: TRBD1 (5 bases). This CDR3 is 13 amino acids long. Germline loops: CDR1 SQVTM, CDR2 ANQGSEA. Between the trimmed V and J ends, which lost 4 bases and 7 bases, there was a span of 13 bases. In DNA, the CDR3 is TGCAGCGTTGTTCAAAGGGGAATTGAAAAACTGTTTTTT. It translates to CSVVQRGIEKLFF.